The text below deals with one TCR beta chain. What it binds is unknown. These data originate in a study of a mutant IDH1 vaccine in newly diagnosed glioma. About the study: Most had both radiotherapy and temozolomide beforehand; others had only one.

Time point here: week 23, last vaccination. Alongside topical imiquimod, each dose of vaccine comprised 300 ug of mutant IDH1 20-mer peptide. Each astrocytoma in the donors was new, WHO grade 3 or 4, IDH1-mutant and ATRX-lost. This CDR3 is 17 amino acids long. The V gene's germline CDR1 is MGHRA and CDR2 YSYEKL. The V and J ends lost 4 bases and 2 bases respectively, with 17 bases between them. Data came from immunoSEQ multiplex PCR; TCRdb stores just in-frame clones and leaves some out. The sample comprises around 39,000 clones, 65% to 85% of which are singletons, and about 2.4% rests with the top ten.

The gene calls are TRBV4-1 and TRBJ2-2; no clear D. This specimen consisted of PBMCs, obtained from a glioma patient whose treatment included an IDH1 peptide vaccine. This clonotype originated in a young woman with glioma. Some clones in this sample may be carry-over from other donors' samples. The chain's CDR3 is CASSLTTANHNTGELFF. The CDR3 DNA is TGCGCCAGCAGCCTGACAACAGCGAACCATAACACCGGGGAGCTGTTTTTT.